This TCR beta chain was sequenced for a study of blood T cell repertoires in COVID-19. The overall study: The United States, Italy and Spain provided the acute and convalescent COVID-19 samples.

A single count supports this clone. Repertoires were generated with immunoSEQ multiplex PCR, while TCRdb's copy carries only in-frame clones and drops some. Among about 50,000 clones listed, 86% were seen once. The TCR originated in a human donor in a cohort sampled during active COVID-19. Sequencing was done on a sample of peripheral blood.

As DNA, the CDR3 is TGTGCCAGCAGCTGGGTGGGGGCAGCGAACACCGGGGAGCTGTTTTTT. The encoded protein is CASSWVGAANTGELFF. The V and J genes are TRBV6-4 and TRBJ2-2; D perhaps matches TRBD1 (6 bases). The V gene lost 6 bases and the J gene lost 0 bases, with 14 bases spanning the gap. CDR1 and CDR2 (germline): MRHNA, SNTAGT. This CDR3 is built from 16 residues.